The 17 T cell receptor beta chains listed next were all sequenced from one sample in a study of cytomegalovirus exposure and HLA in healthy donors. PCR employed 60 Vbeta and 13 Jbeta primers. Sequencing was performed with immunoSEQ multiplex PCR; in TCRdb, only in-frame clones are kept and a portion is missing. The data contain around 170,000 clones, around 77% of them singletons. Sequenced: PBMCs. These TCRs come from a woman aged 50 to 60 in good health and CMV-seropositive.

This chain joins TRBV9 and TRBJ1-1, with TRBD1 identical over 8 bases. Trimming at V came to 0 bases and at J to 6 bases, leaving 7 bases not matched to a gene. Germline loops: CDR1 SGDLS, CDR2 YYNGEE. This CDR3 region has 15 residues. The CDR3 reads CASSVGARGQAEAFF. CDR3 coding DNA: TGTGCCAGCAGCGTAGGCGCCAGGGGGCAAGCTGAAGCTTTCTTT.

CDR3 residues: CASSESRRGTDTQYF. CDR3 coding DNA: TGTGCCAGCAGTGAAAGTCGCAGGGGAACAGATACGCAGTATTTT. The V call is TRBV6-1, the J call TRBJ2-3, with D possibly TRBD1 on 6 matching bases. The germline V and J ends were trimmed by 2 bases and 3 bases, with 12 bases remaining between them. The CDR3 is 15 residues long. Looked up from germline, CDR1 is MNHNS and CDR2 is SASEGT.

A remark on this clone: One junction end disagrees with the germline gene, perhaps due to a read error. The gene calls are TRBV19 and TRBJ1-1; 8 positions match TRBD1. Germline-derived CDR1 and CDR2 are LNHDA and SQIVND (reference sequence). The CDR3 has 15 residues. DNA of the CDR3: TGTGCCAGTAGAACCAGGGGGCGAAGGAACGCTGAAGCTTTCTTT. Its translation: CASRTRGRRNAEAFF.

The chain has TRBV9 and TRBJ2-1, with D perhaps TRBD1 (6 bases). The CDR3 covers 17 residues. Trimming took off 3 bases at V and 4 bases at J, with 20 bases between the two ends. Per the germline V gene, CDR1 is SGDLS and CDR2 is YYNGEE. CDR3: CASSALLSRGGYNEQFF. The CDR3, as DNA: TGTGCCAGCAGCGCCCTTCTTAGCAGGGGCGGGTACAATGAGCAGTTCTTC.

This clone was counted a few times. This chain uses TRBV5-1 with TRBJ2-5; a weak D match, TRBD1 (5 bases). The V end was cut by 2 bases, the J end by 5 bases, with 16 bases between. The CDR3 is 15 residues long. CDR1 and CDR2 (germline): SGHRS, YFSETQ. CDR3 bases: TGCGCCAGCAGCTTTGGCCGTCAGGGTGGGGAGACCCAGTACTTC. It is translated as CASSFGRQGGETQYF.

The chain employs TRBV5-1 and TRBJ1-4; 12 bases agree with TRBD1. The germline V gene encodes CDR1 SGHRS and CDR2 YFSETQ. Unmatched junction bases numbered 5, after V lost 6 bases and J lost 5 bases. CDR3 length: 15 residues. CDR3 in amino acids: CASKDGTGGNEKLFF. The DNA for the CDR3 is TGCGCCAGCAAGGACGGGACAGGGGGCAATGAAAAACTGTTTTTT.

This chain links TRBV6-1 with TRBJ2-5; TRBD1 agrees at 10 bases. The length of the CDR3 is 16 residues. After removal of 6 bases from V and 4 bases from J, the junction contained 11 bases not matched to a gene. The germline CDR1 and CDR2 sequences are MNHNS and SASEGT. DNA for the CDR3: TGTGCCAGCAGAGAAACCGGGACAGGGGCGGGAGAGACCCAGTACTTC. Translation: CASRETGTGAGETQYF.

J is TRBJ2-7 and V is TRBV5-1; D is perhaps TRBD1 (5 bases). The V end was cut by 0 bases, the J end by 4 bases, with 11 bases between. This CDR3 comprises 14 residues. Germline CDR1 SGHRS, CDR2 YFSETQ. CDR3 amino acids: CASSLAQALYEQYF. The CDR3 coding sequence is TGCGCCAGCAGCTTGGCACAGGCCCTGTACGAGCAGTACTTC.

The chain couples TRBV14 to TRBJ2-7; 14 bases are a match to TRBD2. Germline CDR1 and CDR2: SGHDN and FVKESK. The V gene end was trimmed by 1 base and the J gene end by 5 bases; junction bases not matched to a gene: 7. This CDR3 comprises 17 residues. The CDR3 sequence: CASSQGLAGGPGNEQYF. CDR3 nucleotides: TGTGCCAGCAGCCAAGGACTAGCGGGAGGGCCCGGTAACGAGCAGTACTTC.

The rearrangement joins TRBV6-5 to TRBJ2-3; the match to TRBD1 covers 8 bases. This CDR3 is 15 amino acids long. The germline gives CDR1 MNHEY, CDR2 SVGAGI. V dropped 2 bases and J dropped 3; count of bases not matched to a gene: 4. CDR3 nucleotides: TGTGCCAGCAGTTACGTACAGGGGGTTACAGATACGCAGTATTTT. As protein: CASSYVQGVTDTQYF.

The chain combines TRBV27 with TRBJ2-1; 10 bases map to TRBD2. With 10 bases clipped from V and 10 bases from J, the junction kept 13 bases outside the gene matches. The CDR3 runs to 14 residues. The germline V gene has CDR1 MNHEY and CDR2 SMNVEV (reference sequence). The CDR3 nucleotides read TGTGCCATCACTCTAGGGCTAGCGGGAGTAGAGCAGTTCTTC. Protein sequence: CAITLGLAGVEQFF.

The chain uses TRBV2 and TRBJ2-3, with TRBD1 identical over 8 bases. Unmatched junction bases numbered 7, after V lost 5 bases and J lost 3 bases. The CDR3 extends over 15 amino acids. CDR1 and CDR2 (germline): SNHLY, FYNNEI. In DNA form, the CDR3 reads TGTGCCAGCAGTACCCAGGGGGCACGGACAGATACGCAGTATTTT. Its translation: CASSTQGARTDTQYF.

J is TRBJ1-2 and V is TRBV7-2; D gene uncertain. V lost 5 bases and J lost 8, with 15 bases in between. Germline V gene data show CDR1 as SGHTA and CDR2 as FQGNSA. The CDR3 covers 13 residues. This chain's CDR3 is CASSPQASIGYTF. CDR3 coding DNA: TGTGCCAGCAGCCCGCAGGCGTCAATAGGCTACACCTTC.

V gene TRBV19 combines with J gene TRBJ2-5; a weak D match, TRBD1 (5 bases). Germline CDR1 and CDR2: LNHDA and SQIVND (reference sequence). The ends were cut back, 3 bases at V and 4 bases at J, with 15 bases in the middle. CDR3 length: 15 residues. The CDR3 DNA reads TGTGCCAGTAGTATGTCCCCCGGCAGGGCAGAGACCCAGTACTTC. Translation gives CASSMSPGRAETQYF.

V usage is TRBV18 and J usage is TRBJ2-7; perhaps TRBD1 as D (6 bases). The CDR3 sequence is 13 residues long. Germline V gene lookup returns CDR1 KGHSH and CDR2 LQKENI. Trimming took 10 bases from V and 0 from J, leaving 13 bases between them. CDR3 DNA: TGTGCCACAGCCGAGGGGGTCTCCTACGAGCAGTACTTC. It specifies CATAEGVSYEQYF.

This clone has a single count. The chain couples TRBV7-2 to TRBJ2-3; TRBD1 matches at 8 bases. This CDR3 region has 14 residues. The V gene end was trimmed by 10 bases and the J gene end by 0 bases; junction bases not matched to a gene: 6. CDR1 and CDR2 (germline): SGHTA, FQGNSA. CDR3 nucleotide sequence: TGTGCCACCAGGGGGCAGGTCAGCACAGATACGCAGTATTTT. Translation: CATRGQVSTDTQYF.

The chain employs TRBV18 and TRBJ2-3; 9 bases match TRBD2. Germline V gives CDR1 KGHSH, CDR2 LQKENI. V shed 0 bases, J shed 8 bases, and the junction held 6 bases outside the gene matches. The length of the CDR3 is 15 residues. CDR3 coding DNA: TGTGCCAGCTCACCACCTAGCGGGAGCGGTGGTACGCAGTATTTT. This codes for CASSPPSGSGGTQYF.